The next 8 T cell receptor beta chains were all read from a single sample in a study of cytomegalovirus exposure and HLA in healthy donors. Vbeta (60) and Jbeta (13) primers were used in the PCR. Clones were sequenced by immunoSEQ multiplex PCR, and TCRdb holds only the in-frame ones, with some missing. Of around 130,000 clones in the sample, around 84% were seen once. Sample: PBMCs. These receptors were collected from a man aged 45-60 years in good health and CMV-seronegative.

For the CDR3, the DNA is TGCGCCAGCAGCGGACAGGGGGGAGATCAGCCCCAGCATTTT. Its protein product is CASSGQGGDQPQHF. The rearrangement joins TRBV5-1 to TRBJ1-5; 10 bases are shared with TRBD1. The CDR3 is 14 residues long. Germline CDR1 SGHRS, CDR2 YFSETQ. The V and J ends lost 4 bases and 5 bases, in that order; junction bases with no gene match: 3.

The chain carries TRBV9 and TRBJ1-1, with D possibly matching TRBD1 (6 bases). The V gene lost 3 bases and the J gene lost 4 bases, with 19 bases spanning the gap. This CDR3 region has 16 residues. Germline V gives CDR1 SGDLS, CDR2 YYNGEE. The CDR3 DNA follows: TGTGCCAGCAGCGCAGGAGCGCGTCAACAGGGCACTGAAGCTTTCTTT. It specifies CASSAGARQQGTEAFF.

The V and J genes are TRBV5-1 and TRBJ1-1; 8 nucleotides agree with TRBD1. The germline gives CDR1 SGHRS, CDR2 YFSETQ. The CDR3 consists of 14 residues. Losses at the gene ends were 2 bases for V and 4 bases for J; bases not matched to a gene: 4. The CDR3 region has the DNA TGCGCCAGCAGCTTTACCACAGGGGGCACTGAAGCTTTCTTT. Protein product: CASSFTTGGTEAFF.

V is TRBV5-4 and J is TRBJ1-5; perhaps TRBD1 as D (6 bases). CDR1 and CDR2 (germline): SGHNT, YYREEE (reference sequence). The CDR3 has 15 amino acids. Trimming took off 0 bases at V and 1 base at J, with 8 bases between the two ends. The CDR3 reads CASSLEQGSNQPQHF. Here the CDR3 DNA reads TGTGCCAGCAGCTTGGAACAGGGCAGCAATCAGCCCCAGCATTTT.

The chain combines TRBV30 with TRBJ1-2, with D hard to call. Germline assignment: CDR1 GTSNPN and CDR2 SVGIG (reference sequence). Deletions cut 0 bases from V and 4 bases from J, with 12 bases between. The CDR3 sequence is 14 residues long. The CDR3 loop reads CAWSVPMRFYGYTF. As DNA, the CDR3 is TGTGCCTGGAGTGTACCTATGAGATTCTATGGCTACACCTTC.

This clone was counted once. This chain links TRBV6-1 with TRBJ2-7, with 11 bases identical to TRBD2. V dropped 5 bases and J dropped 2; count of bases not matched to a gene: 2. Germline V lookup: CDR1 MNHNS, CDR2 SASEGT. The CDR3 totals 14 residues. CDR3 region: CASSRLAGPYEQYF. The CDR3 coding sequence is TGTGCCAGCAGTCGACTAGCGGGGCCCTACGAGCAGTACTTC.

The chain carries TRBV10-2 and TRBJ2-7; weak D call: TRBD2 (5 bases). The V end was cut by 9 bases, the J end by 0 bases, with 15 bases between. Germline assignment: CDR1 WSHSY and CDR2 SAAADI. The CDR3 is 14 amino acids. CDR3 nucleotide sequence: TGCGCCAGTAACAACCAAGGGAGCTCCTACGAGCAGTACTTC. It encodes CASNNQGSSYEQYF.

The rearrangement links TRBV6-1 to TRBJ1-5; the D gene is possibly TRBD1 (5 bases). The germline V and J ends were trimmed by 4 bases and 4 bases, with 17 bases remaining between them. Looked up from germline, CDR1 is MNHNS and CDR2 is SASEGT. There are 16 residues in the CDR3. The CDR3, as DNA: TGTGCCAGCAGTGCTCAGGGCAGGCCCTCGAATCAGCCCCAGCATTTT. Encoded protein: CASSAQGRPSNQPQHF.